The 16 T cell receptor beta chains below all came from one sample that was sequenced in a study of shared clonotypes between healthy human individuals. The repertoire was sequenced with immunoSEQ multiplex PCR; TCRdb's copy has only in-frame clones and lacks some. The sample includes roughly 1,000,000 clones, 78% of them seen just once. Sample: memory CD4+ T cells from PBMCs. Specified subset: CD45RA-negative fraction. The receptors shown here come from a man aged 18-30 years in good health. Some clones in this sample may be carry-over from other donors' samples.

This sequence joins TRBV11-3 and TRBJ2-7; D is ambiguous. This CDR3 region has 14 residues. V was trimmed by 0 bases and J by 9 bases, leaving 15 bases between them. The germline gives CDR1 SGHNT, CDR2 YENEEA. CDR3 loop: CASSLDPETNGQYF. The CDR3 DNA sequence: TGTGCCAGCAGCTTAGATCCTGAGACGAACGGGCAGTACTTC.

Remarks on this clone: Other DNA sequences within the sample encode an identical CDR3. The rearrangement links TRBV28 to TRBJ2-7, with 7 bases that match TRBD1. The CDR3 runs 15 residues. CDR1 is MDHEN, CDR2 SYDVKM, per germline. V shed 5 bases, J shed 1 base, and the junction held 8 bases outside the gene matches. CDR3 in amino acids: CASSLPGTASYEQYF. CDR3 nucleotide sequence: TGTGCCAGCAGTCTCCCCGGGACAGCGTCCTACGAGCAGTACTTC. Supplemented by reference TRBV28 and TRBJ2-7, the full variable domain reads DVKVTQSSRYLVKRTGEKVFLECVQDMDHENMFWYRQDPGLGLRLIYFSYDVKMKEKGDIPEGYSVSREKKERFSLILESASTNQTSMYLCASSLPGTASYEQYFGPGTRLTVT.

The chain carries TRBV7-6 and TRBJ1-3; TRBD1 is a possible D gene (6 bases). V was shortened by 5 bases and J by 0 bases, with 8 bases between the two germline ends. Germline V lookup: CDR1 SGHVS, CDR2 FNYEAQ. The CDR3 is made up of 14 amino acids. DNA for the CDR3: TGTGCCAGCAGCACAGGGATCTCTGGAAACACCATATATTTT. Translated: CASSTGISGNTIYF.

The chain recombines TRBV5-4 with TRBJ2-7; 7 bases align to TRBD1. The CDR3 sequence is 15 residues long. V dropped 1 base and J dropped 7; count of bases not matched to a gene: 11. From germline, CDR1 is SGHNT and CDR2 YYREEE (reference sequence). The CDR3 bases are TGTGCCAGCAGCTTGAGACAGGGCGCTTTAGGGGAGCAGTACTTC. Translating it yields CASSLRQGALGEQYF.

Remarks on this clone: At the DNA level, this CDR3 is encoded by other sequences in the same sample as well. The chain uses TRBV5-1 and TRBJ2-1; 13 nucleotides align to TRBD2. This CDR3 has 15 amino acids. Germline CDR1 SGHRS, CDR2 YFSETQ. After removal of 4 bases from V and 7 bases from J, the junction contained 5 bases not matched to a gene. The CDR3 loop reads CASSPGTSGNNEQFF. The CDR3 bases are TGCGCCAGCAGCCCGGGGACTAGCGGGAATAATGAGCAGTTCTTC.

The chain combines TRBV11-2 with TRBJ2-7; no firm D call. CDR3 length equals 11 residues. Germline lookup yields CDR1 SGHAT and CDR2 FQNNGV. V lost 5 bases, J lost 3 bases, and 5 bases lay in between. The CDR3 coding sequence is TGTGCCAGCAGCGCCCACTACGAGCAGTACTTC. As protein: CASSAHYEQYF.

The J gene is TRBJ2-5, the V gene TRBV5-1, with D possibly TRBD1 on 5 matching bases. This CDR3 comprises 13 residues. V was trimmed by 2 bases and J by 5 bases, leaving 10 bases between them. Germline-derived CDR1 and CDR2 are SGHRS and YFSETQ. Written as DNA, the CDR3 is TGCGCCAGCAGCTTTGGGGCTGGGGAGACCCAGTACTTC. Its translation: CASSFGAGETQYF.

The chain links TRBV15 to TRBJ2-1; weak D call: TRBD1 (6 bases). Trimming removed 3 bases from V and 7 bases from J, with 7 bases in between. There are 12 residues in the CDR3. CDR1 LNHNV and CDR2 YYDKDF come from the germline V gene (reference sequence). The CDR3 DNA sequence: TGTGCCACCAGCAGTCAGGGGAATGAGCAGTTCTTC. Encoded protein: CATSSQGNEQFF.

The rearrangement joins TRBV5-6 to TRBJ1-3, with a weak D call TRBD1 (5 bases). This CDR3 contains 17 residues. V was trimmed by 0 bases and J by 4 bases, leaving 17 bases between them. Germline CDR1 and CDR2: SGHDT and YYEEEE. The CDR3 region has the DNA TGTGCCAGCAGCTTGGGACCTCTAGGGGTCTCCGGAAACACCATATATTTT. This encodes CASSLGPLGVSGNTIYF.

V gene TRBV30 combines with J gene TRBJ2-7; D gene ambiguous. Deletions cut 4 bases from V and 6 bases from J, with 16 bases between. The CDR3 length is 13 residues. Germline-derived CDR1 and CDR2 are GTSNPN and SVGIG (reference sequence). The CDR3 bases are TGTGCCTGGACTCAGATCTCCCCTTCCGAGCAGTACTTC. This encodes CAWTQISPSEQYF.

The gene calls are TRBV5-6 and TRBJ1-3, with D perhaps TRBD1 (6 bases). V was pared by 2 bases and J by 1 base, with 13 bases between. Germline V gives CDR1 SGHDT, CDR2 YYEEEE. CDR3 length: 16 residues. DNA of the CDR3: TGTGCCAGCAGCTTAACCGGGACACCTTCTGGAAACACCATATATTTT. It yields the protein CASSLTGTPSGNTIYF.

J is TRBJ2-7 and V is TRBV7-3, with 9 bases lining up with TRBD2. This CDR3 has 14 residues. V was pared by 2 bases and J by 6 bases, with 5 bases of the junction left unmatched. The V gene's germline CDR1 is SGHTA and CDR2 FQGTGA. For the CDR3, the DNA is TGTGCCAGCAGCTTACTGGCGGGAGGGTCCGAGCAGTACTTC. This codes for CASSLLAGGSEQYF.

The V gene is TRBV6-5, the J gene TRBJ1-2; D possibly corresponds to TRBD1 (5 bases). The CDR3 has 15 residues. Germline V gives CDR1 MNHEY, CDR2 SVGAGI. Trimming pared 6 bases from V and 8 bases from J, leaving 22 bases between. The CDR3 sequence: CASRAWGGAVEGYTF. The DNA of the CDR3 is TGTGCCAGCAGAGCTTGGGGAGGGGCGGTTGAAGGCTACACCTTC.

This clone has just a few counts. The chain joins TRBV19 to TRBJ2-7, with 8 positions matching TRBD1. This CDR3 is built from 14 residues. The V and J ends lost 5 bases and 5 bases, in that order; junction bases with no gene match: 8. Germline CDR1 is LNHDA and CDR2 is SQIVND (reference sequence). The CDR3 nucleotides are TGTGCCAGTAGTCAAAGGACAGGGCTCAACGAGCAGTACTTC. It encodes CASSQRTGLNEQYF.

This clone has a single count. The chain recombines TRBV29-1 with TRBJ1-1; D is undetermined. The CDR3 is 12 amino acids. Germline V gives CDR1 SQVTM, CDR2 ANQGSEA. V lost 7 bases and J 8 bases, leaving 17 bases between the germline ends. CDR3 amino acids: CSANDRGGEAFF. The CDR3 bases are TGCAGCGCCAATGACCGGGGTGGAGAAGCTTTCTTT.

The J gene is TRBJ1-2, the V gene TRBV29-1, with D maybe TRBD1 (5 bases). With 6 bases removed from V and 1 base from J, the gap between germline ends came to 15 bases. Germline CDR1 and CDR2: SQVTM and ANQGSEA. This CDR3 is 14 amino acids long. CDR3 loop: CSVPEGRSNYGYTF. The DNA for the CDR3 is TGCAGCGTGCCCGAGGGACGGAGTAACTATGGCTACACCTTC. The whole variable domain, filled in from reference TRBV29-1 and TRBJ1-2, reads SAVISQKPSRDICQRGTSLTIQCQVDSQVTMMFWYRQQPGQSLTLIATANQGSEATYESGFVIDKFPISRPNLTFSTLTVSNMSPEDSSIYLCSVPEGRSNYGYTFGSGTRLTVV.